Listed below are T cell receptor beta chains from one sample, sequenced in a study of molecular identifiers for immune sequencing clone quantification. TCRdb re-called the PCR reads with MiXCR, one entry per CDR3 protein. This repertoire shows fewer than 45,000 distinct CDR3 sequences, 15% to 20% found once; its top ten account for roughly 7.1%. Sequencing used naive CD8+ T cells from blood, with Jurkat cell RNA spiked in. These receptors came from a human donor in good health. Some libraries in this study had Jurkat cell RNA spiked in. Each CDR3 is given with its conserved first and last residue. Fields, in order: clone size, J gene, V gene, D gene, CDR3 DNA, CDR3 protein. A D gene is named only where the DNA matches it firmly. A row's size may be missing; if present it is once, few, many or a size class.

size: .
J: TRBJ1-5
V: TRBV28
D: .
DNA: TGTGCCACCTCGGACGGATATAGCAATCAGCCCCAGCATTTT
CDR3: CATSDGYSNQPQHF

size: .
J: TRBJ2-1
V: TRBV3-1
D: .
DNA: TGTGCCAGCAGCCGCCCGAGTGAGGCCTACAATGAGCAGTTCTTC
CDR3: CASSRPSEAYNEQFF

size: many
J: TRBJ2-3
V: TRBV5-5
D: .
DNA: TGTGCCAGCAGCTTCTACGGAGATACGCAGTATTTT
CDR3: CASSFYGDTQYF

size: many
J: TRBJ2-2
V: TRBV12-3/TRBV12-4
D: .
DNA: TGTGCCAGCAGGCCTGGGACCGGGGAGCTGTTTTTT
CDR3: CASRPGTGELFF

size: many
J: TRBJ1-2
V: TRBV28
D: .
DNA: TGTGCCAGCAGTTTTATATACGGCAGCCTGAACTATGGCTACACCTTC
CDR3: CASSFIYGSLNYGYTF

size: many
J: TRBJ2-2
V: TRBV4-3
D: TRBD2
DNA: TGCGCCAGCAGCCAAGATAGCGGGAGGTTTGCCGGGGAGCTGTTTTTT
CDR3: CASSQDSGRFAGELFF

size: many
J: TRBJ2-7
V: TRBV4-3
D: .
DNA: TGCGCCAGCTCCCAGACAGGTTTTGACGAGCAGTACTTC
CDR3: CASSQTGFDEQYF

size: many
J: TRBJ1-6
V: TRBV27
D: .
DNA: TGTGCCAGCAGTTTAAAAGGGTGGGAAAATTCACCCCTCCACTTT
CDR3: CASSLKGWENSPLHF

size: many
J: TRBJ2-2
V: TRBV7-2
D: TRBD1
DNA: TGTGCCAGCAGCTTCCGTGCAGGGGGCGGCGGGGAGCTGTTTTTT
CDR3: CASSFRAGGGGELFF

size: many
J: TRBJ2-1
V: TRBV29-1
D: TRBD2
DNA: TGCAGCGTTGAAAGAAGAACTAGCGTATACAATGAGCAGTTCTTC
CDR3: CSVERRTSVYNEQFF

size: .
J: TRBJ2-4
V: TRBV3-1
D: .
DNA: TGTGCCAGCAGCCAAGATGACGGGAACAAAAACATTCAGCACTTC
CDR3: CASSQDDGNKNIQHF

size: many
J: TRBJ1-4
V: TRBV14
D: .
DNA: TGTGCCAGCAGCCCCACGGGGGGAATAACTAATGAAAAACTGTTTTTT
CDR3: CASSPTGGITNEKLFF

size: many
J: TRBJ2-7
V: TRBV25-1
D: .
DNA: TGTGCCAGCACGGGCGTAGACAGACCCTACGAGCAGTACTTC
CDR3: CASTGVDRPYEQYF

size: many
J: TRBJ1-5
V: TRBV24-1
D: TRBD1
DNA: TGTGCCACCAGTGATTGGGACAGTAGGGCCCAGCATTTT
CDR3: CATSDWDSRAQHF

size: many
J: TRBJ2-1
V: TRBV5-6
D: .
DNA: TGTGCCAGCAGCTTGGGGGATTTATACAATGAGCAGTTCTTC
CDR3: CASSLGDLYNEQFF

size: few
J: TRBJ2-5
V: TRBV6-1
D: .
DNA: TGTGCCAAAACAGCGGCGCAAGAGACCCAGTACTTC
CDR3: CAKTAAQETQYF

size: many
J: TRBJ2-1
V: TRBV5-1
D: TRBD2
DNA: TGCGCCAGCAGCTTGGAGGTAGCGGGAAGGGATGAGCAGTTCTTC
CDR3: CASSLEVAGRDEQFF

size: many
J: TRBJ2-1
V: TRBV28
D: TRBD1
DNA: TGTGCCACCGAGGGGGCGTCAGCGTACAATGAGCAGTTCTTC
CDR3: CATEGASAYNEQFF

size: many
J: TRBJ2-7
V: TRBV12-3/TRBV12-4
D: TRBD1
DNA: TGTGCCAGCAGTTTGAGGGGGCCAGGGGGACCCTACGAGCAGTACTTC
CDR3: CASSLRGPGGPYEQYF

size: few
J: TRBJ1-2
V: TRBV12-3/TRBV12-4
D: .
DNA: TGTGCCAGCACCACCCGGGGTGGCAACTATGGCTACACCTTC
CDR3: CASTTRGGNYGYTF

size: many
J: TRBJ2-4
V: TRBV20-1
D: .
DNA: TGCAGTGCTAGAGATGGTGACAGCCCCAAAAACATTCAGTACTTC
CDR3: CSARDGDSPKNIQYF

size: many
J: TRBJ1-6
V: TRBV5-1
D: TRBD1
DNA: TGCGCCAGCAGCTCCGGGGACAGGACGTATTCACCCCTCCACTTT
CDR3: CASSSGDRTYSPLHF

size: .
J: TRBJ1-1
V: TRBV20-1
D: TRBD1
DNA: TGCAGTGCTCCCAACCGGGACAGGGGATCGGGCACTGAAGCTTTCTTT
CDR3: CSAPNRDRGSGTEAFF

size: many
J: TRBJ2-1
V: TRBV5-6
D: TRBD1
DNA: TGTGCCAGCAGCTTGGGGACAGGGGACAATGAGCAGTTCTTC
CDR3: CASSLGTGDNEQFF

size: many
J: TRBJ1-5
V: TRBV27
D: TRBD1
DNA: TGTGCCAGCAGTTTGGCAGGGGGCTTTAATCAGCCCCAGCATTTT
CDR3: CASSLAGGFNQPQHF